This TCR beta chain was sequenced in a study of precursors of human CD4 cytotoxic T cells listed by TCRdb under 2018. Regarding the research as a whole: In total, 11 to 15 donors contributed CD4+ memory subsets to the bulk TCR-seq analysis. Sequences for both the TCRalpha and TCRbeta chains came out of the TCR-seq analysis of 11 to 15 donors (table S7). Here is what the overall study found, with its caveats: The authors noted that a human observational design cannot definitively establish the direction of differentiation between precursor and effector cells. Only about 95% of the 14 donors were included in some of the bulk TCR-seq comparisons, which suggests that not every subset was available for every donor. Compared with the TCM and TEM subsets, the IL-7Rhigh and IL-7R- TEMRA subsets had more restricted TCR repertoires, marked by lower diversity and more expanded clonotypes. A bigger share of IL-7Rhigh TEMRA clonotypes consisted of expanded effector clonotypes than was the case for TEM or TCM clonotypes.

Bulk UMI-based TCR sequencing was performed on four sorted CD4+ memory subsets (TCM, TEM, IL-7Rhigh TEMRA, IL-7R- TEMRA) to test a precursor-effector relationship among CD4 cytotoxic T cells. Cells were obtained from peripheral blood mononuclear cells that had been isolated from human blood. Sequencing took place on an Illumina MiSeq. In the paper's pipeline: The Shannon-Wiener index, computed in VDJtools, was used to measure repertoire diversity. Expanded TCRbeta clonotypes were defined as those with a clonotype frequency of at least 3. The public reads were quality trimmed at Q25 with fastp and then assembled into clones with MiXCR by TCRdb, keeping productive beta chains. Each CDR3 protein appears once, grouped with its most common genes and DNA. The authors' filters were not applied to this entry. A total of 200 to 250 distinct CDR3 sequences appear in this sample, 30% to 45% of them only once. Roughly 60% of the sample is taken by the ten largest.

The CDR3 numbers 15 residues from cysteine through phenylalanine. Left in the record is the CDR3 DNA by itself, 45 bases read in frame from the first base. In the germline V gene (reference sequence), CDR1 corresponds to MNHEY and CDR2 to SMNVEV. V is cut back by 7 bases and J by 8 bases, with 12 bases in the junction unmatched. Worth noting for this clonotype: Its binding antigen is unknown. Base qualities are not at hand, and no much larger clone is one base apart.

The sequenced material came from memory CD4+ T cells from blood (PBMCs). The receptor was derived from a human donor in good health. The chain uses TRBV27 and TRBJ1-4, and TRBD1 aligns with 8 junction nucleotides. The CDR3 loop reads CASKSPGQGKEKLFF. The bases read TGTGCCAGCAAATCCCCCGGACAGGGAAAAGAAAAACTGTTTTTT. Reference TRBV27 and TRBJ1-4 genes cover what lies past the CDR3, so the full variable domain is EAQVTQNPRYLITVTGKKLTVTCSQNMNHEYMSWYRQDPGLGLRQIYYSMNVEVTDKGDVPEGYKVSRKEKRNFPLILESPSPNQTSLYFCASKSPGQGKEKLFFGSGTQLSVL.